The 8 T cell receptor beta chains in this list originate from one sample, sequenced in a study of cytomegalovirus exposure and HLA in healthy donors. This table comes from immunoSEQ multiplex PCR, and its TCRdb copy is limited to in-frame clones, with some not included. This sample has hundreds of thousands of clones, with around 86% found just once. Sequencing was carried out using PBMCs. The receptors stem from a woman under 30 in good health and CMV-seropositive.

V and J are TRBV9 and TRBJ2-7, with 10 positions matching TRBD2. Germline V CDR1 and CDR2: SGDLS, YYNGEE. The length of the CDR3 is 15 residues. V lost 2 bases and J lost 6; bases outside the gene matches: 8. The CDR3: CASSVFPSGRSEQYF. Here the CDR3 DNA reads TGTGCCAGCAGCGTGTTCCCTAGCGGGAGATCCGAGCAGTACTTC. Full variable domain (outside the CDR3, taken from reference TRBV9 and TRBJ2-7): DSGVTQTPKHLITATGQRVTLRCSPRSGDLSVYWYQQSLDQGLQFLIQYYNGEERAKGNILERFSAQQFPDLHSELNLSSLELGDSALYFCASSVFPSGRSEQYFGPGTRLTVT.

For this clone: One end of the junction varies from germline; a read error may be responsible. This chain uses TRBV6-1 with TRBJ2-2; 10 bases line up with TRBD1. The CDR3 sequence is 18 residues long. Germline V CDR1 and CDR2: MNHNS, SASEGT. The CDR3 DNA reads as TGTGCCAGCGGTGAAAGGGCCGACAGGGGGCTTAACACCGGGGAGCTGTTTTTT. Protein: CASGERADRGLNTGELFF.

CDR3 bases: TGTGCCAGCACCCGAGGGGGGGCAAGGCATTTT. It yields the protein CASTRGGARHF. The chain links TRBV5-8 to TRBJ1-5, with D maybe TRBD1 (6 bases). Per germline, CDR1 SGHTS and CDR2 YDEGEE. This CDR3 region has 11 residues. V was shortened by 6 bases and J by 15 bases, with 16 bases between the two germline ends.

The chain recombines TRBV7-9 with TRBJ2-7, with TRBD2 matching 8 bases. The J segment lost 5 bases and the V segment lost 0 bases, leaving 9 bases of the junction unmatched. Germline CDR1 SEHNR, CDR2 FQNEAQ (reference sequence). The CDR3 consists of 16 residues. This chain's CDR3 is CASSLAGGRYFHEQYF. The CDR3, as DNA: TGTGCCAGCAGCTTAGCTGGCGGGAGGTATTTCCACGAGCAGTACTTC.

V and J are TRBV7-9 and TRBJ2-7, with a possible D match to TRBD2 (5 bases). This CDR3 has 12 residues. V dropped 1 base and J dropped 9 bases, with 10 bases sitting between them. CDR1 SEHNR and CDR2 FQNEAQ come from the germline V gene (reference sequence). CDR3 sequence reads: CASSLEAGGQYF. CDR3 in DNA: TGTGCCAGCAGCTTAGAAGCAGGAGGGCAGTACTTC.

This chain connects TRBV28 to TRBJ1-2, with 7 nucleotides matching TRBD1. Unmatched junction bases numbered 10, after V lost 5 bases and J lost 1 base. This CDR3 contains 16 residues. Germline CDR1 reads MDHEN; CDR2 reads SYDVKM. The CDR3 loop reads CASSPPGTAINYGYTF. The CDR3, as DNA: TGTGCCAGCAGTCCCCCTGGGACAGCGATTAACTATGGCTACACCTTC.

The chain couples TRBV5-8 to TRBJ1-5; D might be TRBD1 (5 bases). V gave up 4 bases and J gave up 4 bases, with 12 bases separating them. CDR1 is SGHTS, CDR2 YDEGEE, per germline. The CDR3 is 14 amino acids. As DNA, the CDR3 is TGTGCCAGCAGCGGGGGGGTGGGAAATCAGCCCCAGCATTTT. Its translation: CASSGGVGNQPQHF.

The chain links TRBV5-1 to TRBJ2-3, with 8 bases aligning to TRBD2. Germline lookup yields CDR1 SGHRS and CDR2 YFSETQ. The CDR3 runs to 16 residues. Trimming removed 3 bases from V and 2 bases from J; junction bases left unmatched: 8. CDR3 sequence reads: CASSSGGGRVTDTQYF. The CDR3, as DNA: TGCGCCAGCAGCTCCGGGGGGGGCCGAGTCACAGATACGCAGTATTTT.